This T cell receptor (beta chain) originates from a study of cytomegalovirus exposure and HLA in healthy donors. Study details: Per a later analysis, the 666 first-cohort and about 120 validation repertoires shared one platform.

To note about this clone: Its antigen is not known.

The CDR3 totals 15 residues. Germline loops: CDR1 SGHTS, CDR2 YDEGEE. V lost 4 bases and J lost 8, with 18 bases in between. The table came from immunoSEQ multiplex PCR; TCRdb's copy has only in-frame clones and leaves some out. The repertoire has roughly 150,000 clones, more than 70% of them found once; the top ten carry 2.5% to 3%. General study findings and limits: Among TCR sequences, most were rare, though some public TCRs appeared in many donors. Three CMV-associated chains proved CMV antigen-specific in vitro. Among TCR beta chains, those listed as cytomegalovirus-associated numbered some 160.

The sequence derives from a man aged 18 to 35 in good health and CMV-seronegative. This chain links TRBV5-8 with TRBJ2-2; a weak D match, TRBD1 (6 bases). Sequenced material: PBMCs. Here the CDR3 reads CASSQPNRAWGELFF. The CDR3 nucleotides are TGTGCCAGCAGCCAACCTAACAGGGCATGGGGGGAGCTGTTTTTT.